This T cell receptor beta chain was sequenced during a study of technical replicates of blood from a handful of donors. Measured with immunoSEQ multiplex PCR; TCRdb has only the in-frame clones, and not every one. Among about 97,000 clones, just under 95% were seen once, and the ten largest hold approximately 0.33%. The TCR sequence derives from a human donor in good health. Input material: T cells isolated from PBMCs.

CDR3 sequence reads: CASSHLGAGEVYEQYF. The CDR3 nucleotides are TGTGCCAGCAGCCACTTAGGAGCGGGAGAAGTCTACGAGCAGTACTTC. V gene TRBV14 combines with J gene TRBJ2-7; 8 positions match TRBD2. This CDR3 contains 16 residues. J lost 3 bases, V lost 3 bases, and 10 bases had no gene match. Germline V gene sequence: CDR1 SGHDN, CDR2 FVKESK.